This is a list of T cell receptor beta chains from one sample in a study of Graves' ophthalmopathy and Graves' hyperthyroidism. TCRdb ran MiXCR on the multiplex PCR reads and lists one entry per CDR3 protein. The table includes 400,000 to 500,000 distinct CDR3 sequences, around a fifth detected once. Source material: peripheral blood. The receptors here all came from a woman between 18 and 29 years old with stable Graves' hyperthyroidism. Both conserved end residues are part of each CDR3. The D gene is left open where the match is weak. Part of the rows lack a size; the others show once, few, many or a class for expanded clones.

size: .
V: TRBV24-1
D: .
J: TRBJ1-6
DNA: TGTGCCACCAGTGATTTCAGCGGTTCACCCCTCCACTTT
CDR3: CATSDFSGSPLHF

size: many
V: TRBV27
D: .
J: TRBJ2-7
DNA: TGTGCCAGCAGTCACCCCAGGGGCGCTATCTACGAGCAGTACTTC
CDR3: CASSHPRGAIYEQYF

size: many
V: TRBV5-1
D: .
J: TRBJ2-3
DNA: TGCGCCAGCAGCTTTGACACAGATACGCAGTATTTT
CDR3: CASSFDTDTQYF

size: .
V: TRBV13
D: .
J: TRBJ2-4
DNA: TGTGCCAGCAGCTCTCCTGGAACAGCCAAAAACATTCAGTACTTC
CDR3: CASSSPGTAKNIQYF

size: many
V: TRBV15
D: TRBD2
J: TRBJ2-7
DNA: TGTGCCACCAGCAGAGATCGGGGGGGAGTTGTATCGGGGGAGCAGTACTTC
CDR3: CATSRDRGGVVSGEQYF

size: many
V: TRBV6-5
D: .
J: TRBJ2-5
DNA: TGTGCCAGCATTACGACTGTTAACACGTACCAAGAGACCCAGTACTTC
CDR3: CASITTVNTYQETQYF

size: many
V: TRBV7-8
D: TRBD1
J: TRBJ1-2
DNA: TGTGCCAGCAGCCCCCGGGACAGAAGGAACTATGGCTACACCTTC
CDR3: CASSPRDRRNYGYTF

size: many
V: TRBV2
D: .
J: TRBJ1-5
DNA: TGTGCCAGCAGTGTACGACTGATCAATCAGCCCCAGCATTTT
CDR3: CASSVRLINQPQHF

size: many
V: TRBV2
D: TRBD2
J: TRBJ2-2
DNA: TGTGCCAGCCTAGCGGGGGTCAACACCGGGGAGCTGTTTTTT
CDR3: CASLAGVNTGELFF

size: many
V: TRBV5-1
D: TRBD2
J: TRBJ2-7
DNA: TGCGCCAGCAGCAGGGGACTAGCTGCCTACGAGCAGTACTTC
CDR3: CASSRGLAAYEQYF

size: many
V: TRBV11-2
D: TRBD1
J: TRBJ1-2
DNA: TGTGCCAGCAGCATTGACAGGGGGGACTATGGCTACACCTTC
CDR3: CASSIDRGDYGYTF

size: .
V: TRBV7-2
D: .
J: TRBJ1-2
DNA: TGTGCCAGCAGCCCCGGACTCCATGTAACCTATGGCTACACCTTC
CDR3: CASSPGLHVTYGYTF

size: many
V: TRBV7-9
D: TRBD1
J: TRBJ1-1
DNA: TGTGCCAGCAGCCGGGACAGGAATGAGAAAGCTTTCTTT
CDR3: CASSRDRNEKAFF

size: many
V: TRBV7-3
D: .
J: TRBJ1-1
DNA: TGTGCCAGCAGCCCCCTCGGGGGGGAGACTGAAGCTTTCTTT
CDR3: CASSPLGGETEAFF

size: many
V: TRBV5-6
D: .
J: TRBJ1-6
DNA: TGTGCCAGCAGCTTCCGGGTCCATTCACCCCTCCACTTT
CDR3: CASSFRVHSPLHF

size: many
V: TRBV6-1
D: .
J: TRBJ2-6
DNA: TGTGCCAGCAGCGAGTTAGAATCTGGGGCCAACGTCCTGACTTTC
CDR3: CASSELESGANVLTF

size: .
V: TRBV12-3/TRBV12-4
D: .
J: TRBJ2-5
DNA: TGTGCCAGCAGTTACGAGGTGGGGGCCGGAGAGACCCAGTACTTC
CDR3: CASSYEVGAGETQYF

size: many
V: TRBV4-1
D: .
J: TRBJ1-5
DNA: TGCGCCAGCAGGCCAGCGGGGGAGAATCAGCCCCAGCATTTT
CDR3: CASRPAGENQPQHF

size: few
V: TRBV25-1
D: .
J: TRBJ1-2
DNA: TGTGCCAGCAGCCCATCGGGGGGCGGGGGCTATGGCTACACCTTC
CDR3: CASSPSGGGGYGYTF

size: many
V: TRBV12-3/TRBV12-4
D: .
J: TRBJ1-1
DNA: TGTGCCAGCAGTTTGGGAGGGTTGGAGGCTGAAGCTTTCTTT
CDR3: CASSLGGLEAEAFF

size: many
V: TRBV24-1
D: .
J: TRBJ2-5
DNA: TGTGCCACCAGTGATTTTAGCCCAGAACAAGAGACCCAGTACTTC
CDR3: CATSDFSPEQETQYF

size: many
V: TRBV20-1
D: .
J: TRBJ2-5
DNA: TGCAGTGCTGTCGCCGTAGGCGGAGAGACCCAGTACTTC
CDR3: CSAVAVGGETQYF

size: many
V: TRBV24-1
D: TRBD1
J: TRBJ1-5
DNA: TGTGCCACCAGCGGGACAGGGGGCAGGCAGCCCCAGCATTTT
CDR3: CATSGTGGRQPQHF

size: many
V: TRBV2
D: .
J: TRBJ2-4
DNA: TGTGCCAGCAGTGCCCGACTCTCTCGCGGAAACATTAAGTACTTC
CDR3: CASSARLSRGNIKYF

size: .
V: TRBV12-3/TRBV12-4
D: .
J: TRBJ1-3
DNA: TGTGCCAGCAGTCTCCCTTCAGGGCACCCCTCTGGAAACACCATATATTTT
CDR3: CASSLPSGHPSGNTIYF

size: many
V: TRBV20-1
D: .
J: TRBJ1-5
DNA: TGCAGTGTCGTGCCAGGGACGGACCAGCCCCAGCATTTT
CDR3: CSVVPGTDQPQHF

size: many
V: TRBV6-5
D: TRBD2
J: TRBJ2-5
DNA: TGTGCCAGCAGTTACGGCAGGAGGGGAGGGGAGACCCAGTACTTC
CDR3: CASSYGRRGGETQYF

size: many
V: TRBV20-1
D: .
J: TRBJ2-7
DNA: TGCAGTGCTAGAGATCTGCGGGACTACGAGCAGTACTTC
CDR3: CSARDLRDYEQYF

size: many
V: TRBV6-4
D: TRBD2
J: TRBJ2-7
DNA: TGTGCCAGCACCGACGGAGCGGGAGGGCGACAGATTTACGAGCAGTACTTC
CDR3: CASTDGAGGRQIYEQYF

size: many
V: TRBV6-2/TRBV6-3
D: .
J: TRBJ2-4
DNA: TGTGCCAGCAGGGAGACTAGGGGGCTGTACTTC
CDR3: CASRETRGLYF

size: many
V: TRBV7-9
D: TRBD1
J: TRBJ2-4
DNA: TGTGCCAGCACCCTCGAGGGCAGGGGGCACTCCAAGAACATTCAGTACTTC
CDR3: CASTLEGRGHSKNIQYF

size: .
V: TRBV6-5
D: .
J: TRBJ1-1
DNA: TGTGCCAGCAGTTCGGTCCATGGGGCTTTCTTT
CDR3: CASSSVHGAFF

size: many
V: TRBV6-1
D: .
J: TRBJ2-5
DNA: TGTGCCAGCAGCGATGGTACAGGCGGACAAGAGACCCAGTACTTC
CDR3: CASSDGTGGQETQYF

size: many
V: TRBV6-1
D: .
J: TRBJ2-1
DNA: TGTGCCAGCAGGAGAGCGGAAAACAATGAGCAGTTCTTC
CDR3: CASRRAENNEQFF

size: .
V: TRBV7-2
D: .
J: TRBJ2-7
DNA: TGTGCCAGCAGCTTTGAGGGAGGTACGCAGTACTTC
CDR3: CASSFEGGTQYF

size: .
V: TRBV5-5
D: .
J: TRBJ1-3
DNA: TGTGCCAGCAGCTTCGACAATGGAAACACCATATATTTT
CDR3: CASSFDNGNTIYF